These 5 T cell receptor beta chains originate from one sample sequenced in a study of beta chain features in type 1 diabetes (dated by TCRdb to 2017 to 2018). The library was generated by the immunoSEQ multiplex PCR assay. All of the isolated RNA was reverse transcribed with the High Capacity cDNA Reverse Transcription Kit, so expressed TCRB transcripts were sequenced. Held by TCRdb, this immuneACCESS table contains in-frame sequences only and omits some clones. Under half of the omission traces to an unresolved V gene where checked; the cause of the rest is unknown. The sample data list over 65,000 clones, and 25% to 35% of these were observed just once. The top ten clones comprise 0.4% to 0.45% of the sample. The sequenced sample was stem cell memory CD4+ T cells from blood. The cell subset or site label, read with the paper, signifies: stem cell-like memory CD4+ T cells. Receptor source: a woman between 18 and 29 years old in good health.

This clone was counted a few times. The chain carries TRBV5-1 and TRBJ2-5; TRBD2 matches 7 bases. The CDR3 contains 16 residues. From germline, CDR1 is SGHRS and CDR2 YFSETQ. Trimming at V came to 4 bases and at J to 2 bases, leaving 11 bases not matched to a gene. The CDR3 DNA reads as TGCGCCAGCAGCCTGGGCCCAGCGGGACGGCAAGAGACCCAGTACTTC. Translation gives CASSLGPAGRQETQYF.

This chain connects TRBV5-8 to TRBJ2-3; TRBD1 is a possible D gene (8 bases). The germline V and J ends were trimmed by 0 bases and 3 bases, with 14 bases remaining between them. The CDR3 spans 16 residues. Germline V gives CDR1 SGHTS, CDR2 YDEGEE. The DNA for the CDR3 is TGTGCCAGCAGCTTGGGGACAGGGAGGGTGACAGATACGCAGTATTTT. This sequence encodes CASSLGTGRVTDTQYF.

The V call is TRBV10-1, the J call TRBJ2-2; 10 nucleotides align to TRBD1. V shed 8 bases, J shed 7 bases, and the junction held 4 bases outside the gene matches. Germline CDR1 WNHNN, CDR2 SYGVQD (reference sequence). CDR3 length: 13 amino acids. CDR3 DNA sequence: TGCGCCAGCGGGACAGGGGTGAGCGGGGAGCTGTTTTTT. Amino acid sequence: CASGTGVSGELFF.

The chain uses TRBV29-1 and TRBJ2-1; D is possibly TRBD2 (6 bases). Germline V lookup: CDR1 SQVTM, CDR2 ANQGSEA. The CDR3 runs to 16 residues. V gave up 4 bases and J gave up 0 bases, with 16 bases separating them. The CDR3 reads CSVGSSATSSYNEQFF. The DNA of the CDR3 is TGCAGCGTTGGGTCTAGCGCTACGAGCTCCTACAATGAGCAGTTCTTC.

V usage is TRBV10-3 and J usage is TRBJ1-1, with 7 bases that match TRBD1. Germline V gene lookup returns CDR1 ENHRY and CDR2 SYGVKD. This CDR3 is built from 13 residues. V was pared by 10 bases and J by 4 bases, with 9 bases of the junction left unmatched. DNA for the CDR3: TGTGCCACCCTCGGGACAGCCCTCACTGAAGCTTTCTTT. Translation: CATLGTALTEAFF.